Following are 7 T cell receptor beta chains from one sample sequenced in a study of blood T cell repertoires in COVID-19. The protocol was immunoSEQ multiplex PCR, while the TCRdb copy is restricted to in-frame clones and leaves out a portion. This sample has fewer than 20,000 clones, with 70% to 90% found just once. The sequenced sample consisted of peripheral blood. These receptors all stem from a man aged 60 to 75 with acute or convalescent COVID-19.

This clone was recorded only once. The chain carries TRBV2 and TRBJ1-1; TRBD1 aligns across 10 bases. The CDR3 covers 14 residues. Trimming at V came to 6 bases and at J to 3 bases, leaving 4 bases not matched to a gene. Germline V gene lookup returns CDR1 SNHLY and CDR2 FYNNEI. CDR3 protein: CASRAGTGDTEAFF. In nucleotides, the CDR3 is TGTGCCAGCAGAGCCGGGACAGGGGACACTGAAGCTTTCTTT. Together with reference TRBV2 and TRBJ1-1, the CDR3 gives the full variable domain: EPEVTQTPSHQVTQMGQEVILRCVPISNHLYFYWYRQILGQKVEFLVSFYNNEISEKSEIFDDQFSVERPDGSNFTLKIRSTKLEDSAMYFCASRAGTGDTEAFFGQGTRLTVV.

The V and J genes are TRBV13 and TRBJ1-3; 7 bases line up with TRBD1. V lost 5 bases, J lost 4 bases, and 11 bases stayed unmatched. The CDR3 loop spans 16 amino acids. The germline gives CDR1 PRHDT, CDR2 FYEKMQ (reference sequence). The CDR3 DNA follows: TGTGCCAGCAGCAACCAGGGGGAAGTATCGGGAAACACCATATATTTT. This codes for CASSNQGEVSGNTIYF.

The V and J genes are TRBV5-1 and TRBJ2-3; 8 bases line up with TRBD2. Trimming removed 2 bases from V and 2 bases from J; junction bases left unmatched: 1. Germline lookup yields CDR1 SGHRS and CDR2 YFSETQ. There are 14 residues in the CDR3. The CDR3 sequence: CASSLLADTDTQYF. The CDR3 DNA reads as TGCGCCAGCAGCTTACTAGCGGACACAGATACGCAGTATTTT. Drawing the rest from reference TRBV5-1 and TRBJ2-3, the complete variable domain is KAGVTQTPRYLIKTRGQQVTLSCSPISGHRSVSWYQQTPGQGLQFLFEYFSETQRNKGNFPGRFSGRQFSNSRSEMNVSTLELGDSALYLCASSLLADTDTQYFGPGTRLTVL.

The rearrangement links TRBV11-3 to TRBJ1-1; D is uncertain. The V and J ends lost 3 bases and 2 bases respectively, with 7 bases between them. Germline lookup yields CDR1 SGHNT and CDR2 YENEEA. CDR3 length: 13 residues. The CDR3 loop reads CASSFRSNTEAFF. CDR3 bases: TGTGCCAGCAGCTTTAGAAGCAACACTGAAGCTTTCTTT.

This clone was recorded only once. The CDR3, as DNA: TGTGCCAGCACCTTCGACAGGAAAGACACTGAAGCTTTCTTT. This gives the protein CASTFDRKDTEAFF. The chain combines TRBV6-5 with TRBJ1-1, with a possible D match to TRBD1 (6 bases). The CDR3 extends over 14 amino acids. CDR1 MNHEY and CDR2 SVGAGI come from the germline V gene. The V end lost 7 bases, the J end lost 3 bases, and 15 bases lay between the germline ends.

The chain combines TRBV15 with TRBJ1-1; the match to TRBD1 covers 9 bases. Germline loops: CDR1 LNHNV, CDR2 YYDKDF (reference sequence). This CDR3 comprises 17 residues. The V segment lost 0 bases and the J segment 11 bases; nucleotides outside the gene matches: 16. The CDR3, as DNA: TGTGCCACCAGCAGAGACCGCCTCCGGGACAGGGAGGAATCGGCTTTCTTT. Translating gives CATSRDRLRDREESAFF.

The chain combines TRBV28 with TRBJ2-5; D is uncertain. V dropped 3 bases and J dropped 0 bases, with 8 bases sitting between them. Germline values: CDR1 MDHEN, CDR2 SYDVKM. The CDR3 sequence is 14 residues long. The CDR3 DNA is TGTGCCAGCAGTTTCCGCCTAGACCAAGAGACCCAGTACTTC. It translates to CASSFRLDQETQYF.